The clone carrying this T cell receptor beta chain was seen a handful of times. The target antigen is unknown. Total RNA was extracted from unfractionated whole blood. This entry comes from a study of human T cells and chemical hapten exposure. Study at large: From small differences in pooled library volume came most of the variation in per-sample TCR yields.

Study-level findings and limits: DPC sensitization left the count of TCRs above 1 in 1000 unchanged.

Attachment of unique molecular identifiers to individual cDNA molecules was performed in the library. TCRdb analysed the 5' RACE reads with MiXCR anew, one entry per CDR3 protein. The sample has tens of thousands of distinct CDR3 sequences; more than 15% are singletons. Trimming took 2 bases from V and 6 from J, leaving 10 bases between them. The CDR3 spans 13 residues. Germline values: CDR1 MNHEY, CDR2 SVGAGI. The clonotype comes from a female donor in good health. This sequence joins TRBV6-5 and TRBJ1-2; possible D gene TRBD1, 5 bases. CDR3 bases: TGTGCCAGCAGTTACATGAGAGGGGATGGCTACACCTTC. This sequence encodes CASSYMRGDGYTF.